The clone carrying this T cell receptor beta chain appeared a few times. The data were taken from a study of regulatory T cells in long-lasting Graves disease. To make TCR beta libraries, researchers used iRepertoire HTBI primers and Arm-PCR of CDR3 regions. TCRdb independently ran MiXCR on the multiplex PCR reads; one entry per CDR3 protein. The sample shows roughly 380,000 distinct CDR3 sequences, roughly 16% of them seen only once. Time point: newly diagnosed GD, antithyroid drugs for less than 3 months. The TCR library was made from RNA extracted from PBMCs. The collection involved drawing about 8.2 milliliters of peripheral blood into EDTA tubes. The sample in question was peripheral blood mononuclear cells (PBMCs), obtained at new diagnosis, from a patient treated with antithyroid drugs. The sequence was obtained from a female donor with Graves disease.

CDR3 DNA sequence: TGCAGTGCTAGGTTACAGGGAAGAGGCACAGATACGCAGTATTTT. Its protein product is CSARLQGRGTDTQYF. The chain combines TRBV20-1 with TRBJ2-3; maybe TRBD1 (6 bases). Germline assignment: CDR1 DFQATT and CDR2 SNEGSKA (reference sequence). The CDR3 is 15 amino acids. Trimming cost V 3 bases and J 1 base, with 14 bases left between them.